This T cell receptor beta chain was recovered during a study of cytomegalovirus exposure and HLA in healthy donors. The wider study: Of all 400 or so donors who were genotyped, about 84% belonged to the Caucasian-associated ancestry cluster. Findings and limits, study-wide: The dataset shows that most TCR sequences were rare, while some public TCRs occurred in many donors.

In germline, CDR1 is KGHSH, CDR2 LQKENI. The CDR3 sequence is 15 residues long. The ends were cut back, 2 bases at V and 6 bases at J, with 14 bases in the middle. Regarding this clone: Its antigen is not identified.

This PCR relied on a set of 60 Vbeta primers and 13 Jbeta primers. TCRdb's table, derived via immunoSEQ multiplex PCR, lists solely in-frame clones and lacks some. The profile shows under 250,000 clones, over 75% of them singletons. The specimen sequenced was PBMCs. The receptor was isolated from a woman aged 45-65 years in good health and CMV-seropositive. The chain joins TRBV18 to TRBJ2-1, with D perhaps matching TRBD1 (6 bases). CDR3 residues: CASSPVEQGSNEQFF. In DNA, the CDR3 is TGTGCCAGCTCACCAGTCGAGCAGGGGTCCAATGAGCAGTTCTTC.